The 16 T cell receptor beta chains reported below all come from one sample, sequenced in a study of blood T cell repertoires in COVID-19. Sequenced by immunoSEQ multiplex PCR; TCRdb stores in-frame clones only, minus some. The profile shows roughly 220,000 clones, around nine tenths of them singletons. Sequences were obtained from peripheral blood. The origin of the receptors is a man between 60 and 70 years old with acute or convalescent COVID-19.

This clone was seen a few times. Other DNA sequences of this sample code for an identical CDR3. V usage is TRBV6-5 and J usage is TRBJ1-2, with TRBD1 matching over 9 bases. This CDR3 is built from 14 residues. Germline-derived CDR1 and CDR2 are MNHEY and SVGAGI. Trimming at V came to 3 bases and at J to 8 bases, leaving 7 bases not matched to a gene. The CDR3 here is CASSYTGQGSGYTF. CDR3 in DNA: TGTGCCAGCAGTTATACCGGACAGGGGAGCGGCTACACCTTC.

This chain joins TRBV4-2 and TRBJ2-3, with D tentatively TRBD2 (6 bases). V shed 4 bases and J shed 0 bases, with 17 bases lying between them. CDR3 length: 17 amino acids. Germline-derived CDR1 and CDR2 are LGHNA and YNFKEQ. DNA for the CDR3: TGTGCCAGCAGCCGGGGGGAAGCCCTTCGAAGCACAGATACGCAGTATTTT. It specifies CASSRGEALRSTDTQYF.

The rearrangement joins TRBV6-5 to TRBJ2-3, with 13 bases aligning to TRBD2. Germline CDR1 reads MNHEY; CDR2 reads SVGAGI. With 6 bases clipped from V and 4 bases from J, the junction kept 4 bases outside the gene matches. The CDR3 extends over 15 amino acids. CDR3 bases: TGTGCCAGCAGGGGGACTAGCGGGGCCGCAGATACGCAGTATTTT. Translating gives CASRGTSGAADTQYF.

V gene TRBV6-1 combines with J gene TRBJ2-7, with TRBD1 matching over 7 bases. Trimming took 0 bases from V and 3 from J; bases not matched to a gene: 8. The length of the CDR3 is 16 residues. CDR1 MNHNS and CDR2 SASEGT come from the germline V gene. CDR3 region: CASSEAETGTFYEQYF. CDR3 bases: TGTGCCAGCAGTGAAGCGGAGACAGGGACCTTCTACGAGCAGTACTTC.

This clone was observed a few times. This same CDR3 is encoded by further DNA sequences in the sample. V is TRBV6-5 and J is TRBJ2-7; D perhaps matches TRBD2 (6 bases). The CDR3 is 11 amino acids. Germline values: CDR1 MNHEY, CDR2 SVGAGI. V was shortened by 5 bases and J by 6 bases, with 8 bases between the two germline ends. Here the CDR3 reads CASSPGGEQYF. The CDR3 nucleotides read TGTGCCAGCAGTCCCGGGGGCGAGCAGTACTTC.

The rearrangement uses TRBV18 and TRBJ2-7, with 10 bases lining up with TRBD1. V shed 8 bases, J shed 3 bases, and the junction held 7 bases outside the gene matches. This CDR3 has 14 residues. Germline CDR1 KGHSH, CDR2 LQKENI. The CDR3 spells CASAQGTGDYEQYF. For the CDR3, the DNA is TGTGCCAGCGCTCAAGGGACAGGGGACTACGAGCAGTACTTC.

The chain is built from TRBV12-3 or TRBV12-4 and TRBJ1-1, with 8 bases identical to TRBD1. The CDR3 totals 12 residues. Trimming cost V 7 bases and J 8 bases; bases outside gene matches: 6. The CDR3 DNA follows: TGTGCCAGCACCCGACAGGGGTGGGAAGCTTTCTTT. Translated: CASTRQGWEAFF.

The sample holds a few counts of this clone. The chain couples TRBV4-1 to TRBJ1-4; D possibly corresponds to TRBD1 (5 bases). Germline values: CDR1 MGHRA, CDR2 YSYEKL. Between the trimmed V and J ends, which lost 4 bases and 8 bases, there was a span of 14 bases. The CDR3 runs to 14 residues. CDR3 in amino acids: CASSLPGGGEKLFF. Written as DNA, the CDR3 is TGCGCCAGCAGCCTTCCCGGGGGTGGGGAAAAACTGTTTTTT.

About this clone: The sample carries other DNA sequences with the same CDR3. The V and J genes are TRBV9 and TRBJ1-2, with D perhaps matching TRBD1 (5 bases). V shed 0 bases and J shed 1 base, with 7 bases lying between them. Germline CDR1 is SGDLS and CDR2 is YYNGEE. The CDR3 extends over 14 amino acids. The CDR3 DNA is TGTGCCAGCAGCGTAGCCGACAGTAACTATGGCTACACCTTC. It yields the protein CASSVADSNYGYTF.

CDR3 region: CASSLEHSGNTIYF. In nucleotides, the CDR3 is TGTGCCAGCAGCTTGGAACACAGTGGAAACACCATATATTTT. The chain carries TRBV5-6 and TRBJ1-3, with unresolved D. The CDR3 totals 14 residues. Between the trimmed V and J ends, which lost 0 bases and 3 bases, there was a span of 7 bases. Germline CDR1 and CDR2: SGHDT and YYEEEE.

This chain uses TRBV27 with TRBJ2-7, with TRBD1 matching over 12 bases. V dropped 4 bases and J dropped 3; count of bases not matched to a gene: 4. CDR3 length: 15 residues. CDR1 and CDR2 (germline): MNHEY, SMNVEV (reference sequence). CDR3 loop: CASSSRDRGLYEQYF. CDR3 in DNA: TGTGCCAGCAGTTCCCGGGACAGGGGGCTCTACGAGCAGTACTTC.

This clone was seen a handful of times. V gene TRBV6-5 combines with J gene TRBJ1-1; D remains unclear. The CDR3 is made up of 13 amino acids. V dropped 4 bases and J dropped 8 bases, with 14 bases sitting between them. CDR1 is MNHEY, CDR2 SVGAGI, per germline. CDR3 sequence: CASSSDYSGEAFF. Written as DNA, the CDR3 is TGTGCCAGCAGTTCAGACTACTCTGGGGAAGCTTTCTTT.

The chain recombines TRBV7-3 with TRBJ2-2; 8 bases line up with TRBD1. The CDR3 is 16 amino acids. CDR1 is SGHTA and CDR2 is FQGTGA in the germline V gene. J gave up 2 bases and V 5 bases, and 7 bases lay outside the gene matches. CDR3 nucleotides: TGTGCCAGCAGCACACGGGACAGGAAAAACACCGGGGAGCTGTTTTTT. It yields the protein CASSTRDRKNTGELFF.

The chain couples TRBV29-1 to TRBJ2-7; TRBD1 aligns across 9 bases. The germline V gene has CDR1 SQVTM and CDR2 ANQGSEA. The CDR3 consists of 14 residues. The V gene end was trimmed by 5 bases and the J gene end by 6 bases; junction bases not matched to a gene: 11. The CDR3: CSVIVPGQGREQYF. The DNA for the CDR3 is TGCAGCGTTATAGTACCGGGACAGGGCCGCGAGCAGTACTTC.

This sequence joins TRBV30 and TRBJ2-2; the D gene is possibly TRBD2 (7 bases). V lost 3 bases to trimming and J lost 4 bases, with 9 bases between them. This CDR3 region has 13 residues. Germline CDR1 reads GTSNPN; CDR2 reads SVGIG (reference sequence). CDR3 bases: TGTGCCTGGAGAGGGGGGGCCACCGGGGAGCTGTTTTTT. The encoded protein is CAWRGGATGELFF.

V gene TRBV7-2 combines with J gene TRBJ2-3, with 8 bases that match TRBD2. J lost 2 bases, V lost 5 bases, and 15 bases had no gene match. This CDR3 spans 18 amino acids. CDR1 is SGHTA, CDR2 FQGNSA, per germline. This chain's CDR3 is CASSPGIFAGGYTDTQYF. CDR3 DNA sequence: TGTGCCAGCAGCCCAGGGATATTTGCGGGGGGCTACACAGATACGCAGTATTTT.